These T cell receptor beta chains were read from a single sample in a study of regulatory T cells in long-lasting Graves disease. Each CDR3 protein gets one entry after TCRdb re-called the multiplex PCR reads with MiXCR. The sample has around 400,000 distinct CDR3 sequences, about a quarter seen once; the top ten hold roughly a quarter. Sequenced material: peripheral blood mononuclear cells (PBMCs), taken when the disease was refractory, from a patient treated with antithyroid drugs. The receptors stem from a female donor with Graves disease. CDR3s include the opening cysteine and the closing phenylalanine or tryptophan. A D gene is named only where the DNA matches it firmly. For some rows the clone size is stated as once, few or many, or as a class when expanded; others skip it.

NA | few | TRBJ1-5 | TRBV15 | TGTGCCACCAGCTACGGGACGGTCAATCAGCCCCAGCATTTT | CATSYGTVNQPQHF
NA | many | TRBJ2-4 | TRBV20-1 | TGCAGTGCTAGAAGTCGATCCAAAAACATTCAGTACTTC | CSARSRSKNIQYF
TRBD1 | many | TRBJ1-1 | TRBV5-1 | TGCGCCAGCAGCCCGCGACAGGGTCGGGCTGAAGCTTTCTTT | CASSPRQGRAEAFF
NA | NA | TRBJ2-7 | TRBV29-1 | TGCAGCGTATCACCGGGACTGAAGCCGTACGAGCAGTACTTC | CSVSPGLKPYEQYF
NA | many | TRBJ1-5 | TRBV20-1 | TGCAGTGCTAGATCGTCCAGGGGAGGTCAGCCCCAGCATTTT | CSARSSRGGQPQHF
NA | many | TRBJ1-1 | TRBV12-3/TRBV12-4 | TGTGCCAGCAGTTTCAGTCTCTCGAACACTGAAGCTTTCTTT | CASSFSLSNTEAFF
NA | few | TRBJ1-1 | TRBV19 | TGTGCCAGTCAACAGAACACTGAAGCTTTCTTT | CASQQNTEAFF
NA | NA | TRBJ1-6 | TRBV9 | TGTGCCAGCAGCGTAGGTGAAAATTCACCCCTCCACTTT | CASSVGENSPLHF
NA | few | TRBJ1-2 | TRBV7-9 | TGTGCCAGCAGCTTATTCCTGATTGACTATGGCTACACCTTC | CASSLFLIDYGYTF
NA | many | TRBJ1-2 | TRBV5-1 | TGCGCCAGCAGCCCGGAGGCAGCCCGGAGCTATGGCTACACCTTC | CASSPEAARSYGYTF
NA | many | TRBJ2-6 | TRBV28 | TGTGCCAGCAGTTTCGGTGTCTCTGGGGCCAACGTCCTGACTTTC | CASSFGVSGANVLTF
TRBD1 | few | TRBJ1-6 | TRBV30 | TGTGCCTGGAGTGTAGGAGGGACAGGGGGTTCACCCCTCCACTTT | CAWSVGGTGGSPLHF
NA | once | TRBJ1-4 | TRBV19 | TGTGCCAGTACCGACAGGACAGCAACTAATGAAAAACTGTTTTTT | CASTDRTATNEKLFF
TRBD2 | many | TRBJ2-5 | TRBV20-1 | TGCAGTGCTAAGCTGAGCGGGGCCATCCAAGAGACCCAGTACTTC | CSAKLSGAIQETQYF
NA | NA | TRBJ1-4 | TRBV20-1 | TGCAGTGCTAGAGACCCGGGACGACTAGATGAAAAACTGTTTTTT | CSARDPGRLDEKLFF
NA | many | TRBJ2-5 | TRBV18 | TGTGCCAGCTCACGAGGACATTCGGAGACCCAGTACTTC | CASSRGHSETQYF
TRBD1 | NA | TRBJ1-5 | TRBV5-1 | TGCGCCAGCAGCTTGGGGACAGGGGAAGGTCAGCCCCAGCATTTT | CASSLGTGEGQPQHF
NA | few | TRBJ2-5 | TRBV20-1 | TGCAGTGCCGGGGACTTCTCACGAGAGACCCAGTACTTC | CSAGDFSRETQYF
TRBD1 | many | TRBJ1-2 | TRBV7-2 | TGTGCCAGCAGCTTAGTGGGACAGGGAGCAGTCTATGGCTACACCTTC | CASSLVGQGAVYGYTF
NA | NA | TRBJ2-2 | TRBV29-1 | TGCAGCGTTGGGCTGTGGGGAGGTGCGAACACCGGGGAGCTGTTTTTT | CSVGLWGGANTGELFF
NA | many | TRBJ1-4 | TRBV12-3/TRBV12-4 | TGTGCCAGCACCCGGGGTGAAAAACTGTTTTTT | CASTRGEKLFF
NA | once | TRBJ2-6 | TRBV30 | TGTGCCTGGTCGACAGGTTATAACTCTGGGGCCAACGTCCTGACTTTC | CAWSTGYNSGANVLTF